This TCR beta chain was retrieved from a study of low-dose radiotherapy and immunotherapy resistance in tumors. At the level of the study: Dosing for Cohort 2 consisted of 1 Gy per fraction every two weeks, reaching a total of 13 Gy over 26 weeks. The treatment that patients received was intravenous nivolumab 240 mg every two weeks plus ipilimumab 1 mg/kg every six weeks.

TRAV- and TRBV-specific primers primed first-strand cDNA, covering alpha and beta chains. TCR amplification ran approximately 22 PCR cycles using constant-region and V-primer adapter primers. Following isolation, mRNA was amplified via in vitro transcription. TCRdb recomputed calls from the reads with MiXCR, one row per CDR3 protein. The sample contains 16,000 or so distinct CDR3 sequences, approximately 63% of which appear only once. Per germline, CDR1 SEHNR and CDR2 FQNEAQ (reference sequence). V was shortened by 2 bases and J by 1 base, with 11 bases between the two germline ends. The CDR3 runs 15 residues.

The rearrangement links TRBV7-9 to TRBJ1-1; the D is unclear. The clonotype originates from a human donor with advanced metastatic prostate, ovarian, gallbladder or colorectal cancer (not recorded which). This table probably holds off-target reads from a library built for another chain. The CDR3 DNA is TGTGCCAGCAGCTTACAGGCGACAACGAACACTGAAGCTTTCTTT. The encoded protein is CASSLQATTNTEAFF.